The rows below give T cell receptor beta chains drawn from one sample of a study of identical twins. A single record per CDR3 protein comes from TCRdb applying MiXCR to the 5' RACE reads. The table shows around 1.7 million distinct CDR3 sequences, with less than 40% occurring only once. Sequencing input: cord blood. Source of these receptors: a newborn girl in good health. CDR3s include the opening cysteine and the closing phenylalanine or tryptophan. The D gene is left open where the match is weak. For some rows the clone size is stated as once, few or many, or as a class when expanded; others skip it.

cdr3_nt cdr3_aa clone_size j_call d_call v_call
TGTGCCAGCAGTTTGGACAGCTCGGGCTACACCTTC CASSLDSSGYTF many TRBJ1-2 NA TRBV12-3/TRBV12-4
TGTGCCAGCAGCGTTCGGGGACTAGGAGACAATGAGCAGTTCTTC CASSVRGLGDNEQFF few TRBJ2-1 TRBD2 TRBV9
TGTGCCTCGAACAGGGGAGGGCTCTACGAGCAGTACTTC CASNRGGLYEQYF NA TRBJ2-7 NA TRBV6-6
TGCGCCAGCAGCTTGAGCGGGCAGGGGAGAGAAAAACTGTTTTTT CASSLSGQGREKLFF NA TRBJ1-4 NA TRBV5-1
TGTGCCAGCAGCCAAGGCGACGTCGAAGGCACAGATACGCAGTATTTT CASSQGDVEGTDTQYF NA TRBJ2-3 NA TRBV4-1
TGTGCCAGCAGCTCCGGCGACTTAAGCTATGGCTACACCTTC CASSSGDLSYGYTF many TRBJ1-2 NA TRBV7-9
TGTGCCAGCAGTGAAATAGGCAGGGGTGATGGCTACACCTTC CASSEIGRGDGYTF NA TRBJ1-2 NA TRBV25-1
TGTGCCAGCGGCGGCGGACGGCTTCCAAATGAGCAGTTCTTC CASGGGRLPNEQFF NA TRBJ2-1 NA TRBV12-3/TRBV12-4
TGTGCCAGCGAGAACGAAAAACTGTTTTTT CASENEKLFF NA TRBJ1-4 NA TRBV25-1
TGTGCCAGCAGCCAATTGGGGACACTCTACGAGCAGTACTTC CASSQLGTLYEQYF NA TRBJ2-7 NA TRBV4-2
TGTGCCAGCAGCCAAGGTGAGGGGGGACGGAATGAGCAGTTCTTC CASSQGEGGRNEQFF NA TRBJ2-1 NA TRBV4-2
TGCGCCAGCACCACTACCGGACAGGGGCAAGAGACCCAGTACTTC CASTTTGQGQETQYF NA TRBJ2-5 TRBD1 TRBV5-1
TGCGCCAGCAGCACCGGACAGGGGCCAACTAATGAAAAACTGTTTTTT CASSTGQGPTNEKLFF NA TRBJ1-4 TRBD1 TRBV5-1
TGCAGCGTTGCCCAACAGGGAAAAGAGACCCAGTACTTC CSVAQQGKETQYF few TRBJ2-5 NA TRBV29-1
TGTGCCAGCAGTTACCCAGGGGCGGGTAATCAGCCCCAGCATTTT CASSYPGAGNQPQHF NA TRBJ1-5 NA TRBV6-6
TGCGCCAGCAGCTTGATGGGGGAAGAAAAACTGTTTTTT CASSLMGEEKLFF NA TRBJ1-4 NA TRBV5-1
TGCGCCAGCAGCCAAGGACCGGGACGTAGCACAGATACGCAGTATTTT CASSQGPGRSTDTQYF NA TRBJ2-3 NA TRBV4-1
TGTGCCAGCAGCCTCCTTGGCGGGAGGTACGAGCAGTACTTC CASSLLGGRYEQYF many TRBJ2-7 TRBD2 TRBV5-6
TGTGCCAGCAGCTTATTGGGGACTAGCGGGCAGTTCTTC CASSLLGTSGQFF NA TRBJ2-1 TRBD2 TRBV7-6
TGTGCCAGCAGCTTAGGGGGTGCGGGGTACAATGAGCAGTACTTC CASSLGGAGYNEQYF NA TRBJ2-7 NA TRBV7-2
TGTGCCATCAGTGTGGACGTAGCCTACGAGCAGTACTTC CAISVDVAYEQYF few TRBJ2-7 NA TRBV10-3
TGCAGCGTTGGAGGACAGGTAAACTCCTACGAGCAGTACTTC CSVGGQVNSYEQYF NA TRBJ2-7 TRBD1 TRBV29-1
TGCGCCAGCAGCTACGCAACTAGCGGGGGTACTGAGACCCAGTACTTC CASSYATSGGTETQYF NA TRBJ2-5 TRBD2 TRBV5-1
TGCAGTGCTAGGAAGGAGATGGATTCACCCCTCCACTTT CSARKEMDSPLHF once TRBJ1-6 NA TRBV20-1
TGCGCCAGCAGCCACATCCTGTCCTGGAAGGGACCTAGCACAGATACGCAGTATTTT CASSHILSWKGPSTDTQYF few TRBJ2-3 NA TRBV4-1
TGTGCCAGCAGCTGGTTGACAGGGATGAACACTGAAGCTTTCTTT CASSWLTGMNTEAFF NA TRBJ1-1 TRBD1 TRBV5-5
TGTGCCAGCAGCCGTGTCGGGGGGGCTACAGATACGCAGTATTTT CASSRVGGATDTQYF NA TRBJ2-3 TRBD2 TRBV3-1
TGCAGTGCTAGAAAAGGCGTCCGGGACACTGAAGCTTTCTTT CSARKGVRDTEAFF NA TRBJ1-1 NA TRBV20-1
TGTGCCAGCAGTACCCTCCTTTGGGACGTAGTAAAAGCTTTCTTT CASSTLLWDVVKAFF NA TRBJ1-1 NA TRBV6-1
TGCAGTGCTAGGAAGTCGGAGAGCACAGATACGCAGTATTTT CSARKSESTDTQYF NA TRBJ2-3 NA TRBV20-1
TGCGCCAGCGGTGATTTGAGAGGGGTGGGCACAGATACGCAGTATTTT CASGDLRGVGTDTQYF NA TRBJ2-3 NA TRBV10-2
TGTGCCAGCAGTTCACGAGACCGCCCCCCTACCTACGAGCAGTACTTC CASSSRDRPPTYEQYF few TRBJ2-7 NA TRBV6-6
TGTGCCAGCAGTTCGAGGGACAGGGGGGAAGCCAATCAGCCCCAGCATTTT CASSSRDRGEANQPQHF NA TRBJ1-5 TRBD1 TRBV6-6
TGTGCCAGCAGCTTAGGGGCGACCTTTAACTATGGCTACACCTTC CASSLGATFNYGYTF many TRBJ1-2 NA TRBV7-2
TGTGCCAGCAGTTTACTGGGACACGCACAAGAGACCCAGTACTTC CASSLLGHAQETQYF few TRBJ2-5 NA TRBV27
TGTGCCAGCTGTCATGCAACTAATGAAAAACTGTTTTTT CASCHATNEKLFF NA TRBJ1-4 NA TRBV27
TGTGCCAGCAGTGCAGATCCCCTCACAGATACGCAGTATTTT CASSADPLTDTQYF NA TRBJ2-3 NA TRBV2
TGTGCCAGCAGCCAAGATCGGGGGACAGGGCAGTTCTTC CASSQDRGTGQFF few TRBJ2-1 TRBD1 TRBV4-2
TGTGCCACCAGTGATTGGGGGGGGGGACACCACTCCTACAATGAGCAGTTCTTC CATSDWGGGHHSYNEQFF NA TRBJ2-1 NA TRBV24-1
TGTGCCAGCAGCTTTTCCGGGACTAGCGGGACTTCCTACAATGAGCAGTTCTTC CASSFSGTSGTSYNEQFF NA TRBJ2-1 TRBD2 TRBV7-9
TGCGCCAGCAGCTTGGGTGGTCGACCGAGCACAGATACGCAGTATTTT CASSLGGRPSTDTQYF many TRBJ2-3 NA TRBV5-1
TGTGCCAGTAACCCTGACAGCAAAAACATTCAGTACTTC CASNPDSKNIQYF NA TRBJ2-4 NA TRBV19
TGCGCCAGCAGCCAACCCCGGGACATCAACGAAAAACTGTTTTTT CASSQPRDINEKLFF few TRBJ1-4 NA TRBV4-1
TGTGCCAGCAGTTTATCCGCCACGTATAGCAATCAGCCCCAGCATTTT CASSLSATYSNQPQHF NA TRBJ1-5 NA TRBV28
TGCAGTGCTAGAGACATAACAGCCACAGATACGCAGTATTTT CSARDITATDTQYF many TRBJ2-3 NA TRBV20-1